Given below is one T cell receptor (beta chain) in context. The data derive from a study of blood T cell repertoires in COVID-19. Study overall: There were acute and convalescent COVID-19 samples, and they came from the United States, Italy and Spain. Nucleic acid was either cDNA or gDNA, and it came from T cells, B-cell-depleted T cells, or PBMCs.

The germline CDR1 and CDR2 sequences are LGHNA and YSLEER. V dropped 0 bases and J dropped 3; count of bases not matched to a gene: 3. The CDR3 runs to 16 residues. Original processing methods: Estimation of nucleated cell counts was performed using reference gene primer amplification. Produced via immunoSEQ multiplex PCR; TCRdb's table is partial and in-frame only. Clonal size and the V and J genes are those of that table, whereas D and trimming came from the DNA. The sample shows hundreds of thousands of clones, 88% of them seen only once. The clonotype comes from a woman younger than 45 with acute or convalescent COVID-19. This chain uses TRBV4-3 with TRBJ2-1, with 9 bases that match TRBD2. Sequenced material: peripheral blood. This CDR3 is CASSQELAGIYNEQFF. The CDR3, as DNA: TGCGCCAGCAGCCAAGAGCTAGCGGGAATCTACAATGAGCAGTTCTTC.